This TCR beta chain emerged from a study of T cells in Graves' hyperthyroidism and ophthalmopathy. Study-wide results and limits: Ophthalmopathy was distinguished from stable hyperthyroidism by 13 V-J signatures. Researchers found most expanded thyroid clonotypes above 0.001 in blood as well. The model made its ophthalmopathy prediction, and onset followed a median approximately six months later.

Comments on this clonotype: Antigen specificity is unknown.

Authors of the study amplified TCR beta CDR3 regions from RNA transcripts. TCR CDR3 underwent first-round RT-PCR with the HTBI primer set. One entry per CDR3 protein, called by TCRdb with MiXCR from the multiplex PCR reads. The data contain roughly 510,000 distinct CDR3 sequences, roughly 45% of them singletons. Criteria for exclusion of patients were uncontrolled infection, other autoimmune disease, pregnancy or lactation. The sample was peripheral blood or thyroid tissue (not recorded which). This receptor was obtained from an adult woman with Graves' disease, either hyperthyroidism or ophthalmopathy (not recorded which).

The CDR3 bases are TGTGCCAGTAGTATATTTCCAGGGAATCAGCCCCAGCATTTT. This codes for CASSIFPGNQPQHF. The chain has TRBV19 and TRBJ1-5; TRBD1 might be the D (5 bases). Germline V lookup: CDR1 LNHDA, CDR2 SQIVND (reference sequence). The V end was cut by 2 bases, the J end by 4 bases, with 9 bases between. CDR3 size: 14 residues.